This T cell receptor (beta chain) is drawn from a study of Ad26.COV2.S vaccination and SARS-CoV-2 variants. Overall study context: Intramuscular Ad26.COV2.S doses were given once or twice, 56 days apart.

Study-level points and caveats: Reportedly, spike-specific CD8+ and CD4+ T cell responses achieved substantial breadth once vaccination had taken place. Individuals receiving vaccine had higher spike-specific TCR breadth than placebo recipients did.

As to this clone: The target antigen is unknown.

Clones were read by immunoSEQ multiplex PCR, and TCRdb kept only the in-frame ones, dropping some. The data show hundreds of thousands of clones, with 89% seen just once and about 1.5% held by the top ten. Treatment specified: some 19 received Ad26.COV2.S at low or high dose, single or two shots; about 5 received placebo; per-sample allocation not given. Sampling was done on day 63 after the first vaccine or placebo injection. V dropped 5 bases and J dropped 7 bases, with 12 bases sitting between them. This CDR3 spans 13 amino acids. Germline values: CDR1 SGHRS, CDR2 YFSETQ. The sample in question was peripheral blood, obtained in a trial of Ad26.COV2.S vaccine versus placebo. The sequence was obtained from a person aged 18-65 years who received the Ad26.COV2.S COVID-19 vaccine or a placebo. This chain links TRBV5-1 with TRBJ1-4; possible D gene TRBD1, 5 bases. The CDR3 sequence: CASRRDQGEKLFF. The CDR3 DNA sequence: TGCGCCAGCAGGAGGGACCAAGGTGAAAAACTGTTTTTT.